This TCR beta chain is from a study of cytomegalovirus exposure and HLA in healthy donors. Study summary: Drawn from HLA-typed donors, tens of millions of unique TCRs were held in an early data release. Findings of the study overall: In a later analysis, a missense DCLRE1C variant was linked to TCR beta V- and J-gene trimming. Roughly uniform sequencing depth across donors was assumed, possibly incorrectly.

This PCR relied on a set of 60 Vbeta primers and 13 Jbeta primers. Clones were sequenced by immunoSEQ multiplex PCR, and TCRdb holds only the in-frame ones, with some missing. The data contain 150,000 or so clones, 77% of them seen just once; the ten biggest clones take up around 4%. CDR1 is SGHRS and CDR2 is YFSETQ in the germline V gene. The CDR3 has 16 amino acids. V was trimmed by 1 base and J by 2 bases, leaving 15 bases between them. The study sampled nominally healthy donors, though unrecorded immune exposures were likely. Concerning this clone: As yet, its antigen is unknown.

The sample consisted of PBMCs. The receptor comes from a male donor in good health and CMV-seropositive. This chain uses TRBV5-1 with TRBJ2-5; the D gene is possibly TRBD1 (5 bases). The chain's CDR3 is CASSLSRTITQETQYF. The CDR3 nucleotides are TGCGCCAGCAGCTTGAGTCGGACAATAACACAAGAGACCCAGTACTTC.